Each of the 30 T cell receptor beta chains below was sequenced from the same sample in a study of T cells after yellow fever vaccination. TCRdb re-called the 5' RACE reads with MiXCR, one entry per CDR3 protein. There are over 150,000 distinct CDR3 sequences in the sample; about 7% occur only once, and more than 2% lies in the top ten. The source was CD4+ T cells sorted from PBMCs, collected about 5 days after the first yellow fever vaccination. The receptors were sampled from a young man who received the YFV17D yellow fever vaccine.

There are a few counts of this clonotype. This rearrangement joins TRBV20-1 to TRBJ1-6; weak D call: TRBD1 (6 bases). V shed 7 bases and J shed 7 bases, with 14 bases lying between them. Looked up from germline, CDR1 is DFQATT and CDR2 is SNEGSKA (reference sequence). The CDR3 has 13 amino acids. CDR3 sequence (DNA): TGCAGTGGGCGACAGGCCTCAAATTCACCCCTCCACTTT. It translates to CSGRQASNSPLHF.

This clonotype was observed many times. The chain combines TRBV7-2 with TRBJ1-1, with D possibly being TRBD1 (5 bases). The germline CDR1 and CDR2 sequences are SGHTA and FQGNSA. The CDR3 spans 16 residues. The V end was cut by 2 bases, the J end by 7 bases, with 20 bases between. The CDR3 nucleotides read TGTGCCAGCAGCTTAACGGGGGTAGGGGCCTATAATGAAGCTTTCTTT. Translating it yields CASSLTGVGAYNEAFF.

This clonotype was seen repeatedly, ten times or more. This CDR3 reads CASSPTGITGELFF. In nucleotides, the CDR3 is TGCGCCAGCAGCCCTACAGGGATCACCGGGGAGCTGTTTTTT. The chain carries TRBV5-1 and TRBJ2-2; possible D gene TRBD1, 6 bases. This CDR3 has 14 residues. Trimming cost V 4 bases and J 4 bases, with 11 bases left between them. Germline V gene data show CDR1 as SGHRS and CDR2 as YFSETQ.

The table lists this clonotype with many counts. The chain recombines TRBV27 with TRBJ2-1; TRBD1 agrees at 7 bases. V trimming: 8 bases; J trimming: 4 bases; junction bases outside the gene matches: 14. CDR3 size: 16 residues. Per germline, CDR1 MNHEY and CDR2 SMNVEV (reference sequence). CDR3 nucleotide sequence: TGTGCCAGCTCCTCCATCCTCAGGGGGACATACAATGAGCAGTTCTTC. As protein: CASSSILRGTYNEQFF.

This clonotype was detected ten times or more. This chain uses TRBV6-1 with TRBJ2-7, with D hard to call. Germline CDR1 and CDR2: MNHNS and SASEGT. The CDR3 is 13 amino acids. V lost 6 bases to trimming and J lost 3 bases, with 12 bases between them. CDR3 coding DNA: TGTGCCAGCAGCCAGTGGGCCAGCTACGAGCAGTACTTC. Residues: CASSQWASYEQYF.

This clonotype was seen ten or more times. The chain is built from TRBV6-5 and TRBJ2-4; 9 bases match TRBD1. The CDR3 contains 15 residues. Germline lookup yields CDR1 MNHEY and CDR2 SVGAGI. J gave up 3 bases and V 4 bases, and 4 bases lay outside the gene matches. In DNA, the CDR3 is TGTGCCAGCAGTTCCCCGGGACAGGGCAAAAACATTCAGTACTTC. Its protein product is CASSSPGQGKNIQYF.

This clonotype was found many times. The rearrangement joins TRBV5-1 to TRBJ2-1, with D hard to call. Germline loops: CDR1 SGHRS, CDR2 YFSETQ. Trimming cost V 0 bases and J 12 bases, with 13 bases left between them. The CDR3 spans 13 residues. The CDR3 here is CASSLAYDTGQFF. The CDR3, as DNA: TGCGCCAGCAGCTTGGCCTACGACACGGGGCAGTTCTTC.

This clonotype occurred a few times. This sequence joins TRBV5-1 and TRBJ1-2; 7 positions agree with TRBD1. V shed 2 bases, J shed 3 bases, and the junction held 7 bases outside the gene matches. There are 15 residues in the CDR3. The germline V gene has CDR1 SGHRS and CDR2 YFSETQ. In nucleotides, the CDR3 is TGCGCCAGCAGCTTTGGCCCCGGGACAGACTATGGCTACACCTTC. It encodes CASSFGPGTDYGYTF.

There are many counts of this clonotype. CDR3 coding DNA: TGTGCCAGCAGCTTTATGCGACTTGAGCAGTTCTTC. This encodes CASSFMRLEQFF. This chain joins TRBV7-2 and TRBJ2-1, with D unresolved. The CDR3 length is 12 residues. V gave up 3 bases and J gave up 9 bases, with 9 bases separating them. Germline CDR1 and CDR2: SGHTA and FQGNSA.

This clonotype was observed at least ten times. This sequence joins TRBV11-2 and TRBJ2-3; no reliable D call. The germline gives CDR1 SGHAT, CDR2 FQNNGV. The CDR3 loop spans 15 amino acids. V was cut by 3 bases and J by 1 base, with 11 bases left in between. In DNA form, the CDR3 reads TGTGCCAGCAGCTTCCCTCTTCGTGGCACAGATACGCAGTATTTT. Protein: CASSFPLRGTDTQYF.

This chain joins TRBV4-3 and TRBJ2-3; 14 positions agree with TRBD2. Per the germline V gene, CDR1 is LGHNA and CDR2 is YSLEER. The CDR3 has 16 amino acids. Trimming cost V 2 bases and J 4 bases; bases outside gene matches: 2. DNA for the CDR3: TGCGCCAGCAGCCAACTGACTAGCGGGGGGGCAGATACGCAGTATTTT. Its protein is CASSQLTSGGADTQYF.

This clonotype has ten or more counts. The V call is TRBV10-3, the J call TRBJ2-3; 8 bases line up with TRBD1. CDR1 and CDR2 from the germline V gene are ENHRY and SYGVKD. With 10 bases clipped from V and 6 bases from J, the junction kept 18 bases outside the gene matches. The length of the CDR3 is 16 residues. The CDR3 reads CATRGQGEGVRDTQYF. The CDR3, as DNA: TGTGCCACCCGTGGACAGGGCGAGGGGGTACGGGATACGCAGTATTTT.

This clonotype was recorded many times. This chain connects TRBV9 to TRBJ2-6, with D hard to call. The CDR3 sequence is 14 residues long. V lost 3 bases to trimming and J lost 0 bases, with 4 bases between them. Germline CDR1 reads SGDLS; CDR2 reads YYNGEE. The CDR3 bases are TGTGCCAGCAGCGCATACTCTGGGGCCAACGTCCTGACTTTC. This sequence encodes CASSAYSGANVLTF. The full variable domain, completed using reference TRBV9 and TRBJ2-6, is DSGVTQTPKHLITATGQRVTLRCSPRSGDLSVYWYQQSLDQGLQFLIQYYNGEERAKGNILERFSAQQFPDLHSELNLSSLELGDSALYFCASSAYSGANVLTFGAGSRLTVL.

This clonotype showed up just a few times. Here the CDR3 DNA reads TGTGCCAGCAAGGCCCCCACGGGGGCGAACACCGGGGAGCTGTTTTTT. It translates to CASKAPTGANTGELFF. The chain couples TRBV5-4 to TRBJ2-2; D perhaps matches TRBD2 (6 bases). The CDR3 is 16 amino acids. The ends were cut back, 6 bases at V and 0 bases at J, with 15 bases in the middle. The germline V gene has CDR1 SGHNT and CDR2 YYREEE (reference sequence).

V gene TRBV12-3 or TRBV12-4 combines with J gene TRBJ2-7; D is ambiguous. Trimming stripped 4 bases from V and 3 bases from J, with 16 bases between. This CDR3 is built from 15 residues. The DNA for the CDR3 is TGTGCCAGCAGTTCGGCCCCGCCACGGAACTACGAGCAGTACTTC. This codes for CASSSAPPRNYEQYF.

This clonotype was counted ten times or more. This chain joins TRBV11-2 and TRBJ2-2, with TRBD1 as a possible D gene (7 bases). This CDR3 is 18 amino acids long. Germline CDR1 and CDR2: SGHAT and FQNNGV. Trimming took off 3 bases at V and 2 bases at J, with 19 bases between the two ends. The CDR3 sequence is CASSFQGGGHLNTGELFF. For the CDR3, the DNA is TGTGCCAGCAGCTTCCAGGGGGGAGGACACCTCAACACCGGGGAGCTGTTTTTT.

The genes are TRBV6-5 and TRBJ2-5, with 13 nucleotides matching TRBD2. Losses at the gene ends were 2 bases for V and 5 bases for J; bases not matched to a gene: 8. The CDR3 runs to 17 residues. The germline V gene encodes CDR1 MNHEY and CDR2 SVGAGI. CDR3 in amino acids: CASSYPLLAGGLETQYF. DNA of the CDR3: TGTGCCAGCAGTTACCCTTTACTAGCGGGGGGGCTGGAGACCCAGTACTTC.

The sample holds a few counts of this clonotype. The chain employs TRBV4-3 and TRBJ1-2; D possibly corresponds to TRBD1 (5 bases). CDR3 size: 16 residues. The V end lost 0 bases, the J end lost 2 bases, and 13 bases lay between the germline ends. Germline-derived CDR1 and CDR2 are LGHNA and YSLEER. CDR3 protein: CASSQDSRQINYGYTF. The CDR3 DNA is TGCGCCAGCAGCCAAGATAGCCGACAGATAAACTATGGCTACACCTTC.

This clonotype was seen ten or more times. CDR3 loop: CSEGQGARNEQFF. DNA of the CDR3: TGCAGTGAGGGACAGGGGGCGCGGAATGAGCAGTTCTTC. The J gene is TRBJ2-1, the V gene TRBV20-1; 12 positions agree with TRBD1. Trimming removed 7 bases from V and 7 bases from J; junction bases left unmatched: 5. Germline V gives CDR1 DFQATT, CDR2 SNEGSKA (reference sequence). CDR3 length: 13 residues.

The chain couples TRBV5-6 to TRBJ1-4; D is uncertain. The V gene lost 2 bases and the J gene lost 7 bases, with 9 bases spanning the gap. CDR3 length equals 13 residues. Germline CDR1 is SGHDT and CDR2 is YYEEEE. CDR3 in DNA: TGTGCCAGCAGCTTAAGAGGCGGTGAAAAACTGTTTTTT. Protein: CASSLRGGEKLFF.

This clonotype has at least ten counts. DNA of the CDR3: TGTGCCAGCAGCCCTCATCCCATTAAGTGGCAAGAGACCCAGTACTTC. This codes for CASSPHPIKWQETQYF. The chain couples TRBV3-1 to TRBJ2-5; no reliable D call. Trimming removed 4 bases from V and 2 bases from J, with 17 bases in between. This CDR3 is built from 16 residues. Germline V gene data show CDR1 as LGHDT and CDR2 as YNNKEL (reference sequence).

This clonotype was seen many times. This chain uses TRBV20-1 with TRBJ2-3, with D unclear. The CDR3 length is 13 residues. The V end was cut by 6 bases, the J end by 5 bases, with 15 bases between. Germline V gene lookup returns CDR1 DFQATT and CDR2 SNEGSKA (reference sequence). The CDR3, as DNA: TGCAGTGCCCCCCCGACCGGCAGAGATACGCAGTATTTT. This sequence encodes CSAPPTGRDTQYF.

CDR3 in DNA: TGTGCCAGCAGCATACAGGGGACTTCTGGCTACACCTTC. This sequence encodes CASSIQGTSGYTF. The rearrangement uses TRBV7-2 and TRBJ1-2; 7 bases line up with TRBD1. CDR3 length equals 13 residues. Germline CDR1 reads SGHTA; CDR2 reads FQGNSA. J gave up 7 bases and V 5 bases, and 7 bases lay outside the gene matches.

This clonotype was recorded at least ten times. This chain connects TRBV20-1 to TRBJ2-7; D may match TRBD1 or TRBD2 (5 bases each). This CDR3 is 18 amino acids long. CDR1 is DFQATT and CDR2 is SNEGSKA in the germline V gene (reference sequence). V lost 0 bases, J lost 4 bases, and 25 bases lay in between. DNA for the CDR3: TGCAGTGCTAGAGACTCACAGGAACGGGACGGTTTACCTTACGAGCAGTACTTC. Translated, it gives CSARDSQERDGLPYEQYF.

Only a few counts were recorded for this clonotype. This chain uses TRBV6-5 with TRBJ1-3; 7 positions match TRBD1. CDR1 is MNHEY and CDR2 is SVGAGI in the germline V gene. The CDR3 contains 17 residues. V shed 2 bases and J 4 bases; nucleotides not matched to a gene: 11. CDR3 in amino acids: CASSYRQGGWSGNTIYF. CDR3 DNA sequence: TGTGCCAGCAGTTACCGACAGGGCGGCTGGTCCGGAAACACCATATATTTT.

This clonotype showed up many times. The chain links TRBV12-3 or TRBV12-4 to TRBJ1-5; 7 nucleotides match TRBD1. Germline trimming cut 6 bases from V and 10 bases from J; bases unmatched to any gene: 9. The length of the CDR3 is 13 residues. The CDR3 DNA follows: TGTGCCAGCAGCCTAGGGACAGCTCGACCCCAGCATTTT. Residues: CASSLGTARPQHF.

This chain links TRBV12-3 or TRBV12-4 with TRBJ1-4, with no clear D. Deletions cut 3 bases from V and 1 base from J, with 9 bases between. The CDR3 runs 15 residues. The CDR3 spells CASSFSPRTNEKLFF. In DNA form, the CDR3 reads TGTGCCAGCAGTTTCTCTCCGCGAACTAATGAAAAACTGTTTTTT.

This clonotype was recorded many times. The CDR3 nucleotides read TGCGCCAGCAGCTTCCTCGGACTAGCGGGGGGTGAGCAGTTCTTC. This sequence encodes CASSFLGLAGGEQFF. The chain combines TRBV5-1 with TRBJ2-1, with 14 bases that match TRBD2. This CDR3 contains 15 residues. Germline V CDR1 and CDR2: SGHRS, YFSETQ. V was clipped by 2 bases and J by 9 bases; unmatched bases: 4.

The CDR3 DNA reads as TGTGCCACCAGTGATTCAGGATCCGGGGCCAACGTCCTGACTTTC. As protein: CATSDSGSGANVLTF. The chain carries TRBV24-1 and TRBJ2-6; no reliable D call. The germline V gene encodes CDR1 KGHDR and CDR2 SFDVKD. Trimming pared 2 bases from V and 4 bases from J, leaving 8 bases between. The CDR3 has 15 amino acids.

The chain links TRBV5-1 to TRBJ1-1, with D possibly matching TRBD1 (5 bases). This CDR3 has 15 residues. Germline CDR1 is SGHRS and CDR2 is YFSETQ. Trimming cost V 3 bases and J 4 bases, with 16 bases left between them. Here the CDR3 reads CASSSLIARGTEAFF. DNA for the CDR3: TGCGCCAGCAGCTCTTTAATTGCGAGGGGCACTGAAGCTTTCTTT.